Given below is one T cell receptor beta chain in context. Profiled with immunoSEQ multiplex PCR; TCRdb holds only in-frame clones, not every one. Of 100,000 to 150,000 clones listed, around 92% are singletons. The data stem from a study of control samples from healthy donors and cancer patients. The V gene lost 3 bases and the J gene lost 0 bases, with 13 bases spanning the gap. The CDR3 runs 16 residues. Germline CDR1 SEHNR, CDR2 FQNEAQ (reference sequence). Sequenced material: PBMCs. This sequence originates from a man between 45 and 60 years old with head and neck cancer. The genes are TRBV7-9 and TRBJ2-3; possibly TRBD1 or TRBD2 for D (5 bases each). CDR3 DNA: TGTGCCAGCAGCTTTGGGGGAACAGCTAGCACAGATACGCAGTATTTT. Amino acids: CASSFGGTASTDTQYF.